Described below is a single T cell receptor beta chain sequence and its context. TCRdb's copy holds only in-frame clones and misses some; the assay was immunoSEQ multiplex PCR. The sample holds over 400,000 clones; roughly nine tenths are singletons and the top ten take 8% to 9.5%. In terms of age and location, participants ranged from roughly 18 to 95 years and lived in approximately 26 US areas. Recovered participants had two consecutive negative NP/OP PCR tests, healthcare professional clearance, or symptom resolution. These data belong to a study of blood T cell repertoires in COVID-19. Study-wide background: COVID-19 samples from acute and convalescent phases originated in the United States, Italy and Spain.

This CDR3 has 17 amino acids. The germline gives CDR1 SGHTA, CDR2 FQGNSA. V gave up 1 base and J gave up 2 bases, with 15 bases separating them. The source is a woman aged 60 to 75 who had recovered from COVID-19. The source material was PBMCs or T cells enriched from blood (not recorded which). The chain is built from TRBV7-2 and TRBJ1-5; the D gene is possibly TRBD1 (6 bases). CDR3 protein: CASSLGYQGSGNQPQHF. The CDR3 nucleotides read TGTGCCAGCAGCTTAGGATACCAGGGGTCGGGCAATCAGCCCCAGCATTTT.